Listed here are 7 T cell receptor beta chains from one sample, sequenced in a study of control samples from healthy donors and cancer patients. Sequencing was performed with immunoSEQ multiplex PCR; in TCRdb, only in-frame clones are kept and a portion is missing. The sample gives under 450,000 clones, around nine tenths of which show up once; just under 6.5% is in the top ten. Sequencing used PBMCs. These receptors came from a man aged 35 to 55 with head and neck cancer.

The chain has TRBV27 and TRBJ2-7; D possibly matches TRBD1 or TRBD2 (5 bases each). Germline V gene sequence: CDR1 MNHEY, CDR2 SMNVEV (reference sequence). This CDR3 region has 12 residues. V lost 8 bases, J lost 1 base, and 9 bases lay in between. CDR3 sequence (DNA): TGTGCCAGCGGGACGGAGTCCTACGAGCAGTACTTC. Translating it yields CASGTESYEQYF.

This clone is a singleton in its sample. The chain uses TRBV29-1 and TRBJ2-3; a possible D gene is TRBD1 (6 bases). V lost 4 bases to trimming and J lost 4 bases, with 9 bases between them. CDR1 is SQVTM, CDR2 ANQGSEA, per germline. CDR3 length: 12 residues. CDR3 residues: CSVARQADTQYF. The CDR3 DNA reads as TGCAGCGTTGCTCGACAGGCAGATACGCAGTATTTT.

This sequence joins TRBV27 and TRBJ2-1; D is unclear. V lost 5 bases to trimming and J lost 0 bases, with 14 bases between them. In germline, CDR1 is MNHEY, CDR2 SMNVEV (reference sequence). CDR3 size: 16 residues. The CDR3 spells CASSTGWESSYNEQFF. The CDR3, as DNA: TGTGCCAGCAGTACGGGTTGGGAAAGCTCCTACAATGAGCAGTTCTTC.

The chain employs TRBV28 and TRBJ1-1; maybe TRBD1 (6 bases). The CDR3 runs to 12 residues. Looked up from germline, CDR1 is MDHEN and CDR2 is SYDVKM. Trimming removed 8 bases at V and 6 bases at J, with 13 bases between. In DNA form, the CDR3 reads TGTGCCAGCCCAAGGGGGAGGGCTGAAGCTTTCTTT. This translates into CASPRGRAEAFF.

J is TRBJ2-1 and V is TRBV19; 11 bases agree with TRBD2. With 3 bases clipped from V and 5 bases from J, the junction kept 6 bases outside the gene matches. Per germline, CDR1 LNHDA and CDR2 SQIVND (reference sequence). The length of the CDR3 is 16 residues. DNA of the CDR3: TGTGCCAGTAGTATCTTTCTAGCGGGAGGCAACAATGAGCAGTTCTTC. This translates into CASSIFLAGGNNEQFF.

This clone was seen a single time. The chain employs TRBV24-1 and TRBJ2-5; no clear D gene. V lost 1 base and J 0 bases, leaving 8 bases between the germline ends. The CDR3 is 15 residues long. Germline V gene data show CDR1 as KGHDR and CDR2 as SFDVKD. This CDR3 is CATSDLVGNQETQYF. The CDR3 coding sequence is TGTGCCACCAGTGATTTAGTAGGGAACCAAGAGACCCAGTACTTC.

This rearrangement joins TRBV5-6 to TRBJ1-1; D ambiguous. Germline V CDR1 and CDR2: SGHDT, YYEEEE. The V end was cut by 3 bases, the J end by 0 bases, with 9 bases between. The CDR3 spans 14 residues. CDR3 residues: CASSSPPMNTEAFF. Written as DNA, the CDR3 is TGTGCCAGCAGCTCCCCACCCATGAACACTGAAGCTTTCTTT.